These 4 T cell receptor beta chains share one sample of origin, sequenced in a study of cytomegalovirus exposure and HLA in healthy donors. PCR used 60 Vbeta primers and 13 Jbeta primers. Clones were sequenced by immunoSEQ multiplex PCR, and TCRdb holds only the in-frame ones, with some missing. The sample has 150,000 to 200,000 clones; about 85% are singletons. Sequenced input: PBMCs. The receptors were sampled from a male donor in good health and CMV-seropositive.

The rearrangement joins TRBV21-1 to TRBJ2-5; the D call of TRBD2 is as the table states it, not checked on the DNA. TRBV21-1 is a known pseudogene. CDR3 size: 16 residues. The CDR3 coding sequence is TGTGCCAGCAGCGTCATAAGGGGACTAGCGACCGAGACCCAGTACTTC. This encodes CASSVIRGLATETQYF.

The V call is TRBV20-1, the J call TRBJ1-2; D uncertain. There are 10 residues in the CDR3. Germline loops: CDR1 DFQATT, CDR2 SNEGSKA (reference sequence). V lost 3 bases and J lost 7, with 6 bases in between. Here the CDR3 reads CSASFRGYTF. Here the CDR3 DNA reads TGCAGTGCTAGCTTTCGTGGCTACACCTTC.

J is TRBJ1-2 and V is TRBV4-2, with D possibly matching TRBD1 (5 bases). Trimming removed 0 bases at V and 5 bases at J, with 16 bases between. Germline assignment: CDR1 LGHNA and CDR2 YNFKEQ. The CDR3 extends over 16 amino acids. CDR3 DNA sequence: TGTGCCAGCAGCCAAGATGACAGCCTTGGTGGATATGGCTACACCTTC. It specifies CASSQDDSLGGYGYTF.

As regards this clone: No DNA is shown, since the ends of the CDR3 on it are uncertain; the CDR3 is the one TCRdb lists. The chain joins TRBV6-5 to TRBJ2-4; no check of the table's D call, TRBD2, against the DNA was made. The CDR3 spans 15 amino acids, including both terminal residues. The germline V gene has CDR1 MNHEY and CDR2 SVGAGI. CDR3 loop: CASSSSTSGRNIQYF.